Below are 13 T cell receptor beta chains sequenced from a single sample in a study of shared clonotypes between healthy human individuals. The table came from immunoSEQ multiplex PCR; TCRdb's copy has only in-frame clones and leaves some out. The profile shows about a million clones, approximately 68% of them singletons. The sequenced sample was memory CD4+ T cells sorted from blood. Stated subset: CD45RA-negative fraction. The source is a man between 18 and 29 years old in good health.

The gene calls are TRBV18 and TRBJ1-1; D perhaps matches TRBD1 (6 bases). The CDR3 covers 13 residues. CDR1 is KGHSH and CDR2 is LQKENI in the germline V gene. V was trimmed by 8 bases and J by 0 bases, leaving 10 bases between them. The CDR3 region is CASQGQMNTEAFF. CDR3 nucleotides: TGTGCCAGCCAAGGACAGATGAACACTGAAGCTTTCTTT.

This chain links TRBV6-6 with TRBJ2-1, with 13 nucleotides matching TRBD2. The CDR3 contains 14 residues. The V gene's germline CDR1 is MNHNY and CDR2 SVGAGI (reference sequence). The V segment lost 8 bases and the J segment 7 bases; nucleotides outside the gene matches: 5. CDR3 in amino acids: CASRGTSGVNEQFF. The CDR3 coding sequence is TGTGCCAGCCGGGGGACTAGCGGGGTAAATGAGCAGTTCTTC.

The genes are TRBV7-2 and TRBJ2-2; a possible D gene is TRBD1 (6 bases). V lost 1 base and J 7 bases, leaving 13 bases between the germline ends. Germline V gene lookup returns CDR1 SGHTA and CDR2 FQGNSA. The length of the CDR3 is 15 residues. This CDR3 is CASSLGAGVDGELFF. For the CDR3, the DNA is TGTGCCAGCAGCTTAGGAGCAGGGGTCGACGGGGAGCTGTTTTTT.

The chain combines TRBV5-1 with TRBJ1-1, with TRBD1 matching 10 bases. The CDR3 has 14 amino acids. The V gene's germline CDR1 is SGHRS and CDR2 YFSETQ. Trimming removed 4 bases from V and 5 bases from J; junction bases left unmatched: 5. CDR3 DNA sequence: TGCGCCAGCAGCCCGACAGGGGGCAAGACTGAAGCTTTCTTT. This translates into CASSPTGGKTEAFF.

CDR3 protein: CASSSYSPGWAGGTGELFF. The DNA for the CDR3 is TGTGCCAGCAGCTCTTATAGCCCAGGTTGGGCAGGCGGCACCGGGGAGCTGTTTTTT. J is TRBJ2-2 and V is TRBV7-2, with D hard to call. Trimming pared 4 bases from V and 4 bases from J, leaving 25 bases between. The CDR3 length is 19 residues. CDR1 is SGHTA, CDR2 FQGNSA, per germline.

The V and J genes are TRBV5-4 and TRBJ2-2; TRBD2 is a possible D gene (6 bases). V gave up 0 bases and J gave up 2 bases, with 11 bases separating them. Germline CDR1 is SGHNT and CDR2 is YYREEE (reference sequence). This CDR3 contains 16 residues. In DNA, the CDR3 is TGTGCCAGCAGCTTGGTTGGTGCGGGAAACACCGGGGAGCTGTTTTTT. This encodes CASSLVGAGNTGELFF.

A few counts support this clone. The CDR3 protein is CASSLIGGTSGAFF. CDR3 in DNA: TGTGCCAGCAGCTTAATTGGAGGGACCTCTGGGGCTTTCTTT. The rearrangement links TRBV7-2 to TRBJ1-1; tentatively, D is TRBD1 (5 bases). The CDR3 extends over 14 amino acids. Germline CDR1 reads SGHTA; CDR2 reads FQGNSA. Trimming stripped 2 bases from V and 11 bases from J, with 18 bases between. Supplemented by reference TRBV7-2 and TRBJ1-1, the full variable domain reads GAGVSQSPSNKVTEKGKDVELRCDPISGHTALYWYRQSLGQGLEFLIYFQGNSAPDKSGLPSDRFSAERTGGSVSTLTIQRTQQEDSAVYLCASSLIGGTSGAFFGQGTRLTVV.

The genes are TRBV7-9 and TRBJ2-3, with 11 bases fitting TRBD1. V lost 3 bases and J lost 5; bases outside the gene matches: 10. This CDR3 contains 17 residues. Germline values: CDR1 SEHNR, CDR2 FQNEAQ (reference sequence). CDR3 residues: CASSFHRDRGIGDTQYF. Written as DNA, the CDR3 is TGTGCCAGCAGCTTCCATCGGGACAGGGGGATCGGAGATACGCAGTATTTT.

The chain links TRBV7-9 to TRBJ2-1; D call uncertain. This CDR3 is 14 amino acids long. Looked up from germline, CDR1 is SEHNR and CDR2 is FQNEAQ (reference sequence). Trimming cost V 1 base and J 4 bases, with 8 bases left between them. The CDR3 reads CASSLDTRYNEQFF. The CDR3 bases are TGTGCCAGCAGCTTAGATACGCGGTACAATGAGCAGTTCTTC. Based on the CDR3 plus reference TRBV7-9 and TRBJ2-1, the full variable domain is DTGVSQNPRHKITKRGQNVTFRCDPISEHNRLYWYRQTLGQGPEFLTYFQNEAQLEKSRLLSDRFSAERPKGSFSTLEIQRTEQGDSAMYLCASSLDTRYNEQFFGPGTRLTVL.

This sequence joins TRBV7-9 and TRBJ2-3; D call uncertain. The ends were cut back, 4 bases at V and 6 bases at J, with 8 bases in the middle. Germline-derived CDR1 and CDR2 are SEHNR and FQNEAQ (reference sequence). The CDR3 sequence is 12 residues long. For the CDR3, the DNA is TGTGCCAGCAGCTCCAACTGGGATACGCAGTATTTT. It translates to CASSSNWDTQYF.

The chain combines TRBV7-8 with TRBJ1-3; D ambiguous. The CDR3 extends over 14 amino acids. With 5 bases removed from V and 3 bases from J, the gap between germline ends came to 11 bases. CDR1 and CDR2 (germline): SGHVS, FQNEAQ. The CDR3 DNA sequence: TGTGCCAGCAGCGCCAGCACTTATGGAAACACCATATATTTT. Translated: CASSASTYGNTIYF.

The V and J genes are TRBV6-1 and TRBJ2-7; D possibly uses TRBD1 or TRBD2 (5 bases each). CDR3 length equals 15 residues. The V end was cut by 4 bases, the J end by 1 base, with 14 bases between. From germline, CDR1 is MNHNS and CDR2 SASEGT. CDR3 loop: CASSVGPGTSYEQYF. The DNA for the CDR3 is TGTGCCAGCAGTGTCGGACCCGGGACGTCCTACGAGCAGTACTTC.

The chain joins TRBV7-2 to TRBJ1-1, with 7 nucleotides matching TRBD1. Germline lookup yields CDR1 SGHTA and CDR2 FQGNSA. CDR3 length equals 15 residues. V lost 6 bases and J lost 5; bases outside the gene matches: 12. The CDR3 bases are TGTGCCAGCAGGAGTAGACAGGGTTTCGATACTGAAGCTTTCTTT. This translates into CASRSRQGFDTEAFF.